This is a list of T cell receptor beta chains from one sample in a study of blood T cell repertoires in COVID-19. Sequencing was performed with immunoSEQ multiplex PCR; in TCRdb, only in-frame clones are kept and a portion is missing. This sample has 85,000 to 100,000 clones, with about 86% found just once. The sample was peripheral blood. The receptor source for this set is a woman aged 60-75 years in a cohort sampled during active or convalescent COVID-19. CDR3s include the opening cysteine and the closing phenylalanine or tryptophan. A D gene is named only where the DNA matches it firmly. Size is stated for part of the rows, as once, few or many counts, or as a class when the clone is expanded.

abundance	v_gene	j_gene	d_gene	CDR3nt	CDR3aa
NA	TRBV3-1/TRBV3-2	TRBJ2-7	TRBD2	TGTGCCAGCAGCCGGGGACTAGCGGTCTACGAGCAGTACTTC	CASSRGLAVYEQYF
NA	TRBV9	TRBJ2-2	TRBD1	TGTGCCAGCAGCGAGAAGGGACAGGCGAACACCGGGGAGCTGTTTTTT	CASSEKGQANTGELFF
NA	TRBV15	TRBJ1-4	NA	TGTGCCACCAGCAGAGAGTATCAGGGGATACAACTGTTTTTT	CATSREYQGIQLFF
NA	TRBV5-1	TRBJ1-2	NA	TGCGCCAGCAGCTCGGACACCTATGGCTACACCTTC	CASSSDTYGYTF
NA	TRBV6-8	TRBJ1-6	NA	TGTGCCAGCAGTCGCGGACAGCCAATCGGGGGGTCCTATAATTCACCCCTCCACTTT	CASSRGQPIGGSYNSPLHF
few	TRBV11-2	TRBJ1-1	TRBD1	TGTGCCAGCAGCCATTGGGGACAGGGAAGAACTGAAGCTTTCTTT	CASSHWGQGRTEAFF
NA	TRBV10-3	TRBJ1-6	TRBD1	TGTGCCATCACCACGGACAGGGGTAATAATTCACCCCTCCACTTT	CAITTDRGNNSPLHF
few	TRBV28	TRBJ2-1	NA	TGTGCCAGCTTTCCTTTCTCTAGCGTGGGCAATGAGCAGTTCTTC	CASFPFSSVGNEQFF
NA	TRBV7-3	TRBJ2-3	TRBD2	TGTGCCAGCAGCTTAATCCGGGGGGGCCAAGATACGCAGTATTTT	CASSLIRGGQDTQYF
NA	TRBV28	TRBJ2-7	NA	TGTGCCGGCCGGGGACAACGAGATTTTAGAGGGAACTACGAGCAGTACTTC	CAGRGQRDFRGNYEQYF
NA	TRBV19	TRBJ2-5	NA	TGTGCCAGTTCGCCTGGGGGGGAGACCCAGTACTTC	CASSPGGETQYF